A single sample gave rise to the 22 T cell receptor beta chains below, sequenced in a study of blood T cells in healthy people across ages. A second PCR of about 7 to 11 cycles used a sample-barcoded 5' primer and a J-beta primer mix. A single record per CDR3 protein comes from TCRdb applying MiXCR to the 5' RACE reads. The sample shows around 1.1 million distinct CDR3 sequences, 35% to 45% of them seen only once. The sample consisted of blood. The receptors here all came from a man between 18 and 29 years old in good health.

This clonotype has only a few counts. V is TRBV29-1 and J is TRBJ1-1, with 9 bases aligning to TRBD1. V shed 3 bases, J shed 3 bases, and the junction held 5 bases outside the gene matches. CDR3 size: 14 residues. CDR1 and CDR2 (germline): SQVTM, ANQGSEA. The DNA for the CDR3 is TGCAGCGTTGATAGGACAGGGGTACACACTGAAGCTTTCTTT. Its protein is CSVDRTGVHTEAFF.

The chain is built from TRBV2 and TRBJ1-5; D unresolved. Germline CDR1 is SNHLY and CDR2 is FYNNEI. Trimming left V 8 bases short and J 5 bases short, with 13 bases between. CDR3 size: 13 residues. CDR3 coding DNA: TGTGCCAGCCGAGAGGGTGGCCATCAGCCCCAGCATTTT. Protein sequence: CASREGGHQPQHF.

J is TRBJ1-4 and V is TRBV6-5, with D possibly TRBD1 on 5 matching bases. The CDR3 is made up of 14 amino acids. The germline gives CDR1 MNHEY, CDR2 SVGAGI. V was shortened by 6 bases and J by 5 bases, with 13 bases between the two germline ends. The CDR3 sequence is CASRDQGGNEKLFF. The CDR3 coding sequence is TGTGCCAGCAGAGACCAGGGTGGGAATGAAAAACTGTTTTTT.

This clonotype was counted between two and nine times. The chain is built from TRBV5-5 and TRBJ1-5; D remains unclear. The V gene lost 0 bases and the J gene lost 0 bases, with 13 bases spanning the gap. The CDR3 runs 17 residues. Germline CDR1 and CDR2: SGHKS and YYEKEE (reference sequence). CDR3 sequence (DNA): TGTGCCAGCAGCTTGGAGTTGGCAGCATATAGCAATCAGCCCCAGCATTTT. Amino acid sequence: CASSLELAAYSNQPQHF.

The chain combines TRBV7-3 with TRBJ2-3; D ambiguous. This CDR3 region has 15 residues. V gave up 0 bases and J gave up 2 bases, with 9 bases separating them. Germline loops: CDR1 SGHTA, CDR2 FQGTGA. CDR3 amino acids: CASSLTVVDTDTQYF. In nucleotides, the CDR3 is TGTGCCAGCAGCTTAACGGTTGTTGACACAGATACGCAGTATTTT.

This rearrangement joins TRBV12-3 or TRBV12-4 to TRBJ1-2; 7 nucleotides agree with TRBD1. The CDR3 covers 13 residues. V shed 7 bases and J 4 bases; nucleotides not matched to a gene: 6. The CDR3 spells CASKLQGPYGYTF. DNA for the CDR3: TGTGCCAGCAAATTACAGGGGCCCTATGGCTACACCTTC.

The table lists this clonotype with a few counts. This rearrangement joins TRBV6-2 or TRBV6-3 to TRBJ1-2; D unresolved. The germline V and J ends were trimmed by 2 bases and 2 bases, with 15 bases remaining between them. CDR1 and CDR2 from the germline V gene are MNHEY and SVGEGT. CDR3 length: 16 residues. CDR3 in amino acids: CASSYGFGGGNYGYTF. The CDR3 DNA is TGTGCCAGCAGTTACGGTTTCGGTGGCGGAAACTATGGCTACACCTTC.

This clonotype has just a few counts. This chain joins TRBV19 and TRBJ2-1; D not resolved. Germline V gene data show CDR1 as LNHDA and CDR2 as SQIVND (reference sequence). V lost 2 bases, J lost 5 bases, and 7 bases lay in between. There are 13 residues in the CDR3. The chain's CDR3 is CASSILRNNEQFF. For the CDR3, the DNA is TGTGCCAGTAGTATATTACGGAACAATGAGCAGTTCTTC.

The rearrangement uses TRBV19 and TRBJ2-5; D may correspond to TRBD1 or TRBD2 (6 bases each). Germline-derived CDR1 and CDR2 are LNHDA and SQIVND (reference sequence). The V and J ends lost 0 bases and 5 bases respectively, with 16 bases between them. The CDR3 covers 16 residues. CDR3 amino acids: CASSIDPGGLKETQYF. In nucleotides, the CDR3 is TGTGCCAGTAGTATAGATCCTGGGGGGCTCAAGGAGACCCAGTACTTC. Variable domain in full (rest from reference TRBV19 and TRBJ2-5): DGGITQSPKYLFRKEGQNVTLSCEQNLNHDAMYWYRQDPGQGLRLIYYSQIVNDFQKGDIAEGYSVSREKKESFPLTVTSAQKNPTAFYLCASSIDPGGLKETQYFGPGTRLLVL.

This sequence joins TRBV20-1 and TRBJ2-1; 7 bases match TRBD2. This CDR3 comprises 15 residues. Germline values: CDR1 DFQATT, CDR2 SNEGSKA (reference sequence). V dropped 6 bases and J dropped 8; count of bases not matched to a gene: 16. The CDR3 region has the DNA TGCAGTGCGGATGGCGGGGGAACTAGAGTCGATGAGCAGTTCTTC. It is translated as CSADGGGTRVDEQFF.

The chain carries TRBV29-1 and TRBJ2-5, with D perhaps TRBD2 (6 bases). V gave up 3 bases and J gave up 5 bases, with 10 bases separating them. CDR3 length: 12 amino acids. CDR1 SQVTM and CDR2 ANQGSEA come from the germline V gene. In DNA form, the CDR3 reads TGCAGCGTTGACGGGGGATGGGAGACCCAGTACTTC. As protein: CSVDGGWETQYF.

This chain links TRBV25-1 with TRBJ1-1, with 7 bases that match TRBD1. With V trimmed by 8 bases and J by 3 bases, 15 bases remained unmatched. CDR1 is MGHDK and CDR2 is SYGVNS in the germline V gene. The CDR3 runs 16 residues. CDR3 sequence: CASAPFTGEGDTEAFF. The CDR3 DNA reads as TGTGCCAGCGCTCCATTTACAGGGGAGGGGGACACTGAAGCTTTCTTT.

Worth noting for this clonotype: Sequence at one end of the junction differs from germline and may be a read error. The rearrangement joins TRBV6-6 to TRBJ2-3, with D hard to call. CDR1 and CDR2 (germline): MNHNY, SVGAGI (reference sequence). The CDR3 sequence is 13 residues long. In DNA, the CDR3 is TGTGCCAGCAGTGACTCGAGCCCCGATACGCAGTATTTT. Its translation: CASSDSSPDTQYF.

This rearrangement joins TRBV4-1 to TRBJ2-1, with D perhaps TRBD2 (6 bases). The DNA end favors TRBJ2-7, so the J call may be wrong. The CDR3 is made up of 16 amino acids. Germline values: CDR1 MGHRA, CDR2 YSYEKL. CDR3 sequence reads: CASSPSEGSSYNEQYF. As DNA, the CDR3 is TGCGCCAGCAGCCCTTCGGAGGGGAGCTCCTACAATGAGCAGTACTTC.

This chain connects TRBV28 to TRBJ1-6, with 7 bases that match TRBD1. CDR1 and CDR2 from the germline V gene are MDHEN and SYDVKM. V shed 3 bases and J 0 bases; nucleotides not matched to a gene: 8. This CDR3 region has 18 residues. The CDR3 loop reads CASSFSGGLGSYNSPLHF. CDR3 DNA: TGTGCCAGCAGTTTTTCAGGGGGGCTCGGCTCCTATAATTCACCCCTCCACTTT. Filled out from reference TRBV28 and TRBJ1-6, the complete variable domain reads DVKVTQSSRYLVKRTGEKVFLECVQDMDHENMFWYRQDPGLGLRLIYFSYDVKMKEKGDIPEGYSVSREKKERFSLILESASTNQTSMYLCASSFSGGLGSYNSPLHFGNGTRLTVT.

This clonotype showed up many times. At one of its ends the junction is not consistent with the germline gene, which may arise from a read error. For the CDR3, the DNA is TGTGCCAGCAGCTTAGAAGGGTCCTACAATGAGCAGTTCTTC. This translates into CASSLEGSYNEQFF. This chain links TRBV5-1 with TRBJ2-1; D is undetermined. CDR1 and CDR2 (germline): SGHRS, YFSETQ. The CDR3 is made up of 14 amino acids.

In the case of this clonotype: An end of the junction does not agree with germline; a read error may underlie this. This chain uses TRBV15 with TRBJ1-3, with D perhaps TRBD1 (5 bases). The CDR3 extends over 14 amino acids. Per germline, CDR1 LNHNV and CDR2 YYDKDF (reference sequence). CDR3 nucleotides: TGTGCCACCAGCGGACAAATAGGTGGAAACACTATATATTTT. Translating it yields CATSGQIGGNTIYF.

CDR3 DNA sequence: TGCGCCAGCAGCTTGAGCTCGCTCCCCTCCTATGGCTACACCTTC. It codes for CASSLSSLPSYGYTF. The chain links TRBV5-1 to TRBJ1-2; no definite D call. The CDR3 consists of 15 residues. The V end was cut by 1 base, the J end by 4 bases, with 14 bases between. CDR1 is SGHRS and CDR2 is YFSETQ in the germline V gene.

This clonotype was seen a few times. The rearrangement links TRBV11-1 to TRBJ2-1, with unresolved D. Germline-derived CDR1 and CDR2 are SGHAT and FQDESV (reference sequence). CDR3 size: 16 residues. Trimming removed 1 base at V and 0 bases at J, with 10 bases between. CDR3 sequence reads: CASSLGADTSYNEQFF. DNA for the CDR3: TGTGCCAGCAGCTTAGGGGCAGATACCTCCTACAATGAGCAGTTCTTC.

This clonotype was seen a single time. One end of the junction is discordant with germline, which a read error may explain. The chain uses TRBV12-3 or TRBV12-4 and TRBJ2-3; 7 nucleotides agree with TRBD2. The CDR3 is 17 residues long. For the CDR3, the DNA is TGTGCCAGCAGTTTAGGCCCGGGAGGAGGCGGCACAGATACGCAATATTTT. The encoded protein is CASSLGPGGGGTDTQYF.

The chain uses TRBV5-6 and TRBJ1-6, with D maybe TRBD1 (6 bases). Germline CDR1 and CDR2: SGHDT and YYEEEE. The CDR3 has 16 residues. Between the trimmed V and J ends, which lost 4 bases and 5 bases, there was a span of 16 bases. The CDR3 reads CASSTQGQIHNSPLHF. The CDR3 coding sequence is TGTGCCAGCAGCACCCAAGGACAGATCCATAATTCACCCCTCCACTTT.

This clonotype was seen a handful of times. The chain employs TRBV3-1 and TRBJ2-1, with 7 bases fitting TRBD1. CDR1 and CDR2 (germline): LGHDT, YNNKEL (reference sequence). With V trimmed by 4 bases and J by 1 base, 4 bases remained unmatched. CDR3 length equals 15 residues. The CDR3 here is CASSRRGQSYNEQFF. CDR3 in DNA: TGTGCCAGCAGCCGCAGGGGACAGTCCTACAATGAGCAGTTCTTC.